The clone carrying this T cell receptor beta chain came up a few times. What it binds is not known. The data were taken from a study of T cell responses to AZD1222 COVID-19 vaccine. Overall study findings and caveats: An increase in Spike-specific TCR breadth and depth was observed after two AZD1222 doses. The sample set comprised mostly white British donors with more females, and clonal diversity was possibly underestimated. Only six or seven AZD1222 recipients were seropositive at baseline. Across spike, vaccine-associated CD4 TCRs were found, dominant at 160-218 and 743-854.

The CDR3 is 14 residues long. V dropped 2 bases and J dropped 5; count of bases not matched to a gene: 7. Germline-derived CDR1 and CDR2 are SGHRS and YFSETQ. The assay was immunoSEQ multiplex PCR, and TCRdb's table has in-frame clones only and misses some. The profile shows about 97,000 clones, 70% to 90% of them singletons. The chain carries TRBV5-1 and TRBJ2-7, with 7 bases fitting TRBD1. This clonotype originated in an adult in good health. The sample consisted of peripheral blood, taken on day 0 of AZD1222 vaccination. The CDR3 DNA follows: TGCGCCAGCAGCTTAGGACAGGTGATCAACGAGCAGTACTTC. Translating it yields CASSLGQVINEQYF.